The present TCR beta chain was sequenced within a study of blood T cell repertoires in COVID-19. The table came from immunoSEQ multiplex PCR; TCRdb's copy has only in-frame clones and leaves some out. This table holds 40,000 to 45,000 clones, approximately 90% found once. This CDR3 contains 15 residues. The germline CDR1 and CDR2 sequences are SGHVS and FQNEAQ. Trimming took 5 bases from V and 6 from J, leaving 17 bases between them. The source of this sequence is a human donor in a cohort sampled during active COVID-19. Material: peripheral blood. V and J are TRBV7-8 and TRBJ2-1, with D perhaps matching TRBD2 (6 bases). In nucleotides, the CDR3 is TGTGCCAGCAGCAAATCGCGACTAGTGAGCAATGAGCAGTTCTTC. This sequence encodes CASSKSRLVSNEQFF.